These 14 T cell receptor beta chains were sequenced from one sample in a study of monozygotic twins with inflammatory bowel disease. No DNA is given; TCRdb re-called the 5' RACE reads and lists each CDR3 protein once. The sample holds over 150,000 distinct CDR3 sequences. The sequenced sample consisted of blood. All receptors derive from a human donor with ulcerative colitis or Crohn's disease, or a healthy co-twin of an affected twin (not recorded which).

The chain has TRBV20-1 and TRBJ1-1. The CDR3 runs to 12 residues. The germline CDR1 and CDR2 sequences are DFQATT and SNEGSKA (reference sequence). CDR3 region: CSARAPGLEAFF.

The chain carries TRBV29-1 and TRBJ2-1; the TRBD1 assignment by TCRdb is unverifiable without DNA. The CDR3 has 15 amino acids. The germline V gene has CDR1 SQVTM and CDR2 ANQGSEA. The CDR3 protein is CSVAPGSLEGNEQFF.

V is TRBV6-1 and J is TRBJ1-1. There are 14 residues in the CDR3. From germline, CDR1 is MNHNS and CDR2 SASEGT. This CDR3 reads CASRRGRQNTEAFF.

The chain recombines TRBV5-6 with TRBJ2-2. Germline V CDR1 and CDR2: SGHDT, YYEEEE. The CDR3 totals 15 residues. This CDR3 is CASSSPGQNTGELFF.

The chain's CDR3 is CASSLEAGAHNEQFF. This sequence joins TRBV5-1 and TRBJ2-1; the D call from TCRdb, TRBD2, cannot be confirmed without DNA. Germline V gives CDR1 SGHRS, CDR2 YFSETQ. The CDR3 is 15 amino acids.

The chain links TRBV5-4 to TRBJ2-1. This CDR3 region has 13 residues. Germline assignment: CDR1 SGHNT and CDR2 YYREEE (reference sequence). The CDR3 loop is CASTLESYNEQFF.

The chain couples TRBV11-2 to TRBJ2-1; TCRdb reports TRBD1, a call that lacks DNA to check it against. The CDR3 extends over 16 amino acids. Germline CDR1 and CDR2: SGHAT and FQNNGV. The CDR3 protein is CASSLVGQRIYNEQFF.

The V and J genes are TRBV7-9 and TRBJ1-1; TCRdb indicates TRBD1, and absent DNA this call remains unverified. Germline assignment: CDR1 SEHNR and CDR2 FQNEAQ (reference sequence). CDR3 size: 15 residues. This CDR3 is CASSSTGEVGTEAFF. Complete variable domain (other parts from reference TRBV7-9 and TRBJ1-1): DTGVSQNPRHKITKRGQNVTFRCDPISEHNRLYWYRQTLGQGPEFLTYFQNEAQLEKSRLLSDRFSAERPKGSFSTLEIQRTEQGDSAMYLCASSSTGEVGTEAFFGQGTRLTVV.

The chain couples TRBV5-1 to TRBJ2-2; TCRdb returns TRBD2, unconfirmable since there is no DNA. The CDR3 runs 17 residues. Germline CDR1 and CDR2: SGHRS and YFSETQ. CDR3 region: CASSLAGPSGSTGELFF.

The chain couples TRBV20-1 to TRBJ2-1; the D call of TRBD1 rests on TCRdb alone, since no DNA is present to check it. The CDR3 contains 15 residues. Germline values: CDR1 DFQATT, CDR2 SNEGSKA (reference sequence). The CDR3 sequence: CSASSGTGDYNEQFF.

The chain employs TRBV5-5 and TRBJ2-1; TCRdb outputs TRBD2, but without DNA this stays unchecked. The CDR3 runs 16 residues. The germline V gene has CDR1 SGHKS and CDR2 YYEKEE (reference sequence). This CDR3 reads CASSLGGSGAYNEQFF.

This sequence joins TRBV20-1 and TRBJ2-7; the D call of TRBD1 rests on TCRdb alone, since no DNA is present to check it. Germline values: CDR1 DFQATT, CDR2 SNEGSKA (reference sequence). This CDR3 spans 16 amino acids. The CDR3 loop reads CSASLQGAQRTYEQYF.

V gene TRBV11-2 combines with J gene TRBJ2-1; the D gene TCRdb calls, TRBD1, cannot be checked with no DNA. The CDR3 runs to 14 residues. Germline V gene lookup returns CDR1 SGHAT and CDR2 FQNNGV. The CDR3 spells CASQGGDEYNEQFF.

The chain links TRBV20-1 to TRBJ2-7. The CDR3 spans 14 residues. The germline CDR1 and CDR2 sequences are DFQATT and SNEGSKA (reference sequence). Here the CDR3 reads CSAPCTILSYEQYF.